The 8 T cell receptor beta chains given below trace back to one sample, sequenced in a study of OX40 agonist ivuxolimab in advanced cancers. The receptor library was made with the immunoSEQ multiplex PCR assay. As stored in TCRdb, this immuneACCESS dataset retains in-frame rearrangements with V and J assigned. A fraction of the clones does not appear; measured against another copy, unresolved V genes explain less than half of the discrepancy, and the remainder lacks a known reason. Counted in this sample were approximately 58,000 clones; 65% to 85% of them appeared once. Of the sample, more than 1.1% is held by the ten largest clones. This material consisted of CD4+ or CD8+ T cells sorted from blood, taken in a trial of the OX40 agonist ivuxolimab. Every receptor here comes from an adult with an advanced solid tumor such as melanoma, head and neck, liver or kidney cancer.

This clone was counted only a few times. The V call is TRBV9, the J call TRBJ2-1; TRBD1 agrees at 11 bases. This CDR3 is built from 18 residues. The germline V gene has CDR1 SGDLS and CDR2 YYNGEE. V lost 4 bases, J lost 0 bases, and 9 bases stayed unmatched. The CDR3 region is CASSYGQGAVGSYNEQFF. The CDR3 region has the DNA TGTGCCAGCAGCTATGGACAGGGGGCCGTAGGCTCCTACAATGAGCAGTTCTTC.

The chain carries TRBV7-2 and TRBJ2-1, with no clear D. V gave up 5 bases and J gave up 10 bases, with 21 bases separating them. Germline-derived CDR1 and CDR2 are SGHTA and FQGNSA. The CDR3 has 15 amino acids. In DNA form, the CDR3 reads TGTGCCAGCAGCCCCCCCGGGTCAGGCATCGGAGAGCAGTTCTTC. This sequence encodes CASSPPGSGIGEQFF.

This chain connects TRBV7-9 to TRBJ2-1, with 7 bases aligning to TRBD2. This CDR3 region has 13 residues. V gave up 0 bases and J gave up 15 bases; unmatched junction bases: 8. From germline, CDR1 is SEHNR and CDR2 FQNEAQ (reference sequence). The CDR3 DNA sequence: TGTGCCAGCAGCTTAGCCGGCTCCGGCGGGGGGTTCTTC. This codes for CASSLAGSGGGFF.

The chain is built from TRBV11-2 and TRBJ2-1, with 14 bases aligning to TRBD2. Germline V lookup: CDR1 SGHAT, CDR2 FQNNGV. The CDR3 length is 16 residues. J gave up 7 bases and V 5 bases, and 7 bases lay outside the gene matches. The CDR3 protein is CASSLRLAGGVNEQFF. CDR3 nucleotides: TGTGCCAGCAGCCTCCGACTAGCGGGGGGGGTGAATGAGCAGTTCTTC.

The chain uses TRBV27 and TRBJ1-1; D is perhaps TRBD1 (5 bases). Between the trimmed V and J ends, which lost 6 bases and 1 base, there was a span of 12 bases. The CDR3 is 14 residues long. Germline V gene sequence: CDR1 MNHEY, CDR2 SMNVEV (reference sequence). In DNA form, the CDR3 reads TGTGCCAGCAGGGCGGGACTTAAGAACACTGAAGCTTTCTTT. Amino acid sequence: CASRAGLKNTEAFF.

The CDR3 sequence is CASSQGGRGRRGYGYTF. CDR3 DNA sequence: TGCGCCAGCAGCCAAGGTGGCAGGGGGCGCAGAGGCTATGGCTACACCTTC. The chain joins TRBV4-1 to TRBJ1-2; 8 positions match TRBD1. This CDR3 is 17 amino acids long. The ends lost 1 base at V and 4 bases at J; junction bases unmatched: 11. Germline V gene data show CDR1 as MGHRA and CDR2 as YSYEKL.

This chain links TRBV5-1 with TRBJ2-3, with 9 bases identical to TRBD1. CDR1 and CDR2 from the germline V gene are SGHRS and YFSETQ. CDR3 length equals 16 residues. J lost 2 bases, V lost 4 bases, and 8 bases had no gene match. CDR3 sequence reads: CASSAGTGTNTDTQYF. The DNA for the CDR3 is TGCGCCAGCAGCGCTGGGACAGGGACTAACACAGATACGCAGTATTTT.

The chain is built from TRBV6-1 and TRBJ1-2; the D is unclear. The germline gives CDR1 MNHNS, CDR2 SASEGT. V was shortened by 6 bases and J by 4 bases, with 15 bases between the two germline ends. The CDR3 runs to 14 residues. For the CDR3, the DNA is TGTGCCAGCAGGGGAGTTGGTTCTGCCTATGGCTACACCTTC. Its protein product is CASRGVGSAYGYTF.